The rows below give T cell receptor beta chains drawn from one sample of a study of blood T cell repertoires in COVID-19. The method was immunoSEQ multiplex PCR; TCRdb's version includes in-frame clones alone and lacks a portion of them. The sample consists of around 470,000 clones, approximately 92% of them appearing once. The specimen sequenced was peripheral blood. Source of these receptors: a young man with COVID-19, enrolled during active disease. The CDR3 runs from the conserved cysteine through the conserved F or W. A D gene is named only where the DNA matches it firmly. Clone size appears in some rows only: once, few, many, or a class for an expanded clone.

v_gene: TRBV11-1; abundance: -; len: 13; j_gene: TRBJ2-2; d_gene: -; CDR3nt: TGTGCCACCCGCGGCGAGAACACCGGGGAGCTGTTTTTT; CDR3aa: CATRGENTGELFF
v_gene: TRBV24-1; abundance: -; len: 19; j_gene: TRBJ2-2; d_gene: TRBD1; CDR3nt: TGTGCCACCAGTGACCGTTTAGGACCGGGACAGGGAAGGAGCGGGGAGCTGTTTTTT; CDR3aa: CATSDRLGPGQGRSGELFF
v_gene: TRBV5-4; abundance: -; len: 16; j_gene: TRBJ2-3; d_gene: -; CDR3nt: TGTGCCAGCAGCCTTGATGGGAGCCCTGGGGTGGATACGCAGTATTTT; CDR3aa: CASSLDGSPGVDTQYF
v_gene: TRBV12-5; abundance: -; len: 16; j_gene: TRBJ2-2; d_gene: -; CDR3nt: TGTGCTAGTGGTTTGGTACGGGAACTGTCCACCGGGGAGCTGTTTTTT; CDR3aa: CASGLVRELSTGELFF
v_gene: TRBV19; abundance: -; len: 13; j_gene: TRBJ2-7; d_gene: -; CDR3nt: TGTGCCAGTAGTACGACAGGTTTCTACGAGCAGTACTTC; CDR3aa: CASSTTGFYEQYF
v_gene: TRBV5-1; abundance: -; len: 15; j_gene: TRBJ2-1; d_gene: TRBD1; CDR3nt: TGCGCCAGCAGCTTGGATCGGGACAGGGTAAGGGAGCAGTTCTTC; CDR3aa: CASSLDRDRVREQFF
v_gene: TRBV6-5; abundance: -; len: 15; j_gene: TRBJ1-5; d_gene: TRBD1; CDR3nt: TGTGCCAGCATCGAACAGGGGGCTCCCTACCAGCCCCAGCATTTT; CDR3aa: CASIEQGAPYQPQHF
v_gene: TRBV12-2; abundance: -; len: 16; j_gene: TRBJ1-6; d_gene: -; CDR3nt: TGTGCAAGTCGCTTTATTTTTTCGGGGTGTAATTCACCCCTCCACTTT; CDR3aa: CASRFIFSGCNSPLHF
v_gene: TRBV5-1; abundance: -; len: 16; j_gene: TRBJ1-2; d_gene: TRBD1; CDR3nt: TGCGCCAGCAGCTTGGCCAATTACCGGACAGGCTATGGCTACACCTTC; CDR3aa: CASSLANYRTGYGYTF
v_gene: TRBV5-5; abundance: -; len: 16; j_gene: TRBJ2-5; d_gene: TRBD2; CDR3nt: TGTGCCAGCAGCTTGGTTGGACTAGCGGGGGAAGAGACCCAGTACTTC; CDR3aa: CASSLVGLAGEETQYF
v_gene: TRBV6-5; abundance: -; len: 15; j_gene: TRBJ2-4; d_gene: TRBD2; CDR3nt: TGTGCCAGCATTTTTAGCGGGATAGCCAAAAACATTCAGTACTTC; CDR3aa: CASIFSGIAKNIQYF
v_gene: TRBV6-4; abundance: -; len: 15; j_gene: TRBJ2-3; d_gene: TRBD2; CDR3nt: TGTGCCAGCATCGTCGAGCGGGGATGCACAGATACGCAGTATTTT; CDR3aa: CASIVERGCTDTQYF
v_gene: TRBV30; abundance: -; len: 11; j_gene: TRBJ1-1; d_gene: -; CDR3nt: TGTGCCTGGAGTGTAATGAGGGCGACTTTCTTT; CDR3aa: CAWSVMRATFF
v_gene: TRBV6-1; abundance: -; len: 19; j_gene: TRBJ2-3; d_gene: TRBD2; CDR3nt: TGTGCCAGCAGTGGGACTAGCGGGGGGCTTTCGTCTAGCACAGATACGCAGTATTTT; CDR3aa: CASSGTSGGLSSSTDTQYF
v_gene: TRBV7-6; abundance: once; len: 16; j_gene: TRBJ2-7; d_gene: TRBD2; CDR3nt: TGTGCCAGCAGCCCTAGGACTAGCGGGAGCTCCTACGAGCAGTACTTC; CDR3aa: CASSPRTSGSSYEQYF
v_gene: TRBV2; abundance: -; len: 15; j_gene: TRBJ2-1; d_gene: -; CDR3nt: TGTGCCAGCCTCTTTGCGAATCCCCCCTACAATGAGCAGTTCTTC; CDR3aa: CASLFANPPYNEQFF
v_gene: TRBV13; abundance: -; len: 14; j_gene: TRBJ2-7; d_gene: -; CDR3nt: TGTGCCAGCAGCTTAGCGCCGGGCTCCTACGAGCAGTACTTC; CDR3aa: CASSLAPGSYEQYF
v_gene: TRBV29-1; abundance: -; len: 13; j_gene: TRBJ2-7; d_gene: -; CDR3nt: TGCAGCGTTGTTTCCCCCATCTCCTACGAGCAGTACTTC; CDR3aa: CSVVSPISYEQYF
v_gene: TRBV7-9; abundance: -; len: 13; j_gene: TRBJ1-1; d_gene: -; CDR3nt: TGTGCCAGCAGCTTACAGATCAACACTGAAGCTTTCTTT; CDR3aa: CASSLQINTEAFF
v_gene: TRBV23-1; abundance: -; len: 14; j_gene: TRBJ2-2; d_gene: -; CDR3nt: TGCGCCAGCAGTCATAATACTAACACCGGGGAGCTGTTTTTT; CDR3aa: CASSHNTNTGELFF
v_gene: TRBV5-1; abundance: -; len: 18; j_gene: TRBJ2-1; d_gene: TRBD2; CDR3nt: TGCGCCAGCAGCCTGATGCCGAGTAGCGGGCGGGGGGGCAATGAGCAGTTCTTC; CDR3aa: CASSLMPSSGRGGNEQFF
v_gene: TRBV9; abundance: -; len: 18; j_gene: TRBJ2-1; d_gene: -; CDR3nt: TGTGCCAGCAGCGTAGCCTCTCCAGGTCTAGCTACCTACAATGAGCAGTTCTTC; CDR3aa: CASSVASPGLATYNEQFF
v_gene: TRBV5-6; abundance: -; len: 14; j_gene: TRBJ2-1; d_gene: TRBD1; CDR3nt: TGTGCCAGCGAGGGGACAGTAGTCTACAATGAGCAGTTCTTC; CDR3aa: CASEGTVVYNEQFF
v_gene: TRBV18; abundance: -; len: 17; j_gene: TRBJ2-4; d_gene: -; CDR3nt: TGTGCCAGCTCCCTACACAGGGACCAGCCAGCCAAAAACATTCAGTACTTC; CDR3aa: CASSLHRDQPAKNIQYF
v_gene: TRBV7-2; abundance: -; len: 15; j_gene: TRBJ2-1; d_gene: -; CDR3nt: TGTGCCAGCAGCTTCGGGGGTCCTGCCTATGATGAGCAGTTCTTC; CDR3aa: CASSFGGPAYDEQFF
v_gene: TRBV5-8; abundance: -; len: 13; j_gene: TRBJ2-1; d_gene: -; CDR3nt: TGTGCCAGCAGCTTACCCCTATATAATGAGCAGTTCTTC; CDR3aa: CASSLPLYNEQFF
v_gene: TRBV7-6; abundance: -; len: 14; j_gene: TRBJ1-2; d_gene: -; CDR3nt: TGTGCCAGCAGCCCAACCTCAGGGGTCGGGGGCTACACCTTC; CDR3aa: CASSPTSGVGGYTF
v_gene: TRBV14; abundance: few; len: 13; j_gene: TRBJ1-2; d_gene: -; CDR3nt: TGTGCCAGCAGCCAAGATCGGGGCTATGGCTACACCTTC; CDR3aa: CASSQDRGYGYTF
v_gene: TRBV5-1; abundance: -; len: 12; j_gene: TRBJ2-4; d_gene: -; CDR3nt: TGCGCCAGCAGCGACATAGCAGGGTTTCAGTACTTC; CDR3aa: CASSDIAGFQYF
v_gene: TRBV23-1; abundance: -; len: 14; j_gene: TRBJ2-7; d_gene: TRBD1; CDR3nt: TGCGCCAGCAGTCGGACAGGGATCTTATACGAGCAGTACTTC; CDR3aa: CASSRTGILYEQYF
v_gene: TRBV28; abundance: -; len: 11; j_gene: TRBJ1-4; d_gene: -; CDR3nt: TGTGCCAGCAGGGAGTTTGAAAAACTGTTTTTT; CDR3aa: CASREFEKLFF
v_gene: TRBV10-3; abundance: -; len: 13; j_gene: TRBJ2-1; d_gene: -; CDR3nt: TGTGCCATCAGTGAGCCTTCCTACAATGAGCAGTTCTTC; CDR3aa: CAISEPSYNEQFF
v_gene: TRBV6-2/TRBV6-3; abundance: -; len: 15; j_gene: TRBJ2-1; d_gene: -; CDR3nt: TGTGCCAGCAGTTACGGAGGTCCACAGGGCAATGAGCAGTTCTTC; CDR3aa: CASSYGGPQGNEQFF
v_gene: TRBV30; abundance: -; len: 16; j_gene: TRBJ2-2; d_gene: -; CDR3nt: TGTGCCTGGAGTATCACAGGCTTAACGAACACCGGGGAGCTGTTTTTT; CDR3aa: CAWSITGLTNTGELFF
v_gene: TRBV19; abundance: -; len: 15; j_gene: TRBJ1-5; d_gene: -; CDR3nt: TGTGCCAGTAGTATTCGGGTCGGGGACATGCAGCCCCAGCATTTT; CDR3aa: CASSIRVGDMQPQHF
v_gene: TRBV5-4; abundance: -; len: 18; j_gene: TRBJ1-4; d_gene: -; CDR3nt: TGTGCCAGCAGCTTGGCCACCGTAGCAGGGGCAACTAATGAAAAACTGTTTTTT; CDR3aa: CASSLATVAGATNEKLFF
v_gene: TRBV6-2/TRBV6-3; abundance: -; len: 13; j_gene: TRBJ2-2; d_gene: -; CDR3nt: TGTGCCAGCAGTTATCCTAACACCGGGGAGCTGTTTTTT; CDR3aa: CASSYPNTGELFF
v_gene: TRBV2; abundance: -; len: 13; j_gene: TRBJ1-2; d_gene: TRBD1; CDR3nt: TGTGCCAGCAGAGTTGCAGGGGGCTATGGCTACACCTTC; CDR3aa: CASRVAGGYGYTF
v_gene: TRBV30; abundance: -; len: 13; j_gene: TRBJ1-3; d_gene: -; CDR3nt: TGTGCCTGGAGTCAGGGGTCTGGAAACACCATATATTTT; CDR3aa: CAWSQGSGNTIYF
v_gene: TRBV5-1; abundance: few; len: 15; j_gene: TRBJ2-5; d_gene: TRBD1; CDR3nt: TGCGCCAGCAGCTGGCAGGGGGCTCTACAAGAGACCCAGTACTTC; CDR3aa: CASSWQGALQETQYF
v_gene: TRBV6-4; abundance: -; len: 15; j_gene: TRBJ2-5; d_gene: TRBD1; CDR3nt: TGTGCCAGCAGTCCCCGGGACAGGGAGCAAGAGACCCAGTACTTC; CDR3aa: CASSPRDREQETQYF
v_gene: TRBV25-1; abundance: -; len: 12; j_gene: TRBJ2-5; d_gene: -; CDR3nt: TGTGCCAGCAGGGGGAGGCGAGAGACCCAGTACTTC; CDR3aa: CASRGRRETQYF
v_gene: TRBV29-1; abundance: -; len: 13; j_gene: TRBJ2-3; d_gene: TRBD1; CDR3nt: TGCAGCGTCGACAGGGGGGGGACAGATACGCAGTATTTT; CDR3aa: CSVDRGGTDTQYF
v_gene: TRBV19; abundance: -; len: 15; j_gene: TRBJ1-5; d_gene: -; CDR3nt: TGTGCCAGTAGTATATATTCAGAAAGCAATCAGCCCCAGCATTTT; CDR3aa: CASSIYSESNQPQHF
v_gene: TRBV5-3; abundance: -; len: 13; j_gene: TRBJ2-3; d_gene: TRBD1; CDR3nt: TGTGCCAGAAGCCCTCCCCCAGGGGGAGCGCAGTATTTT; CDR3aa: CARSPPPGGAQYF